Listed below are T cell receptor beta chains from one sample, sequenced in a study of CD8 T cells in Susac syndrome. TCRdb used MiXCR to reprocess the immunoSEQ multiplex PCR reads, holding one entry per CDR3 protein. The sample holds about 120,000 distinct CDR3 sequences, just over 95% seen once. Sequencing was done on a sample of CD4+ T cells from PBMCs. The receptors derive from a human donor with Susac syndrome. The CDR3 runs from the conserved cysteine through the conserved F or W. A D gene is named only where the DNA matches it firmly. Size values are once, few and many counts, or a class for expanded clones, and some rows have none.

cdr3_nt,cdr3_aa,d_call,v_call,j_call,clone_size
TGCGCCAGCAGCCCCCGGACCTTGGGAGGAGAGACCCAGTACTTC,CASSPRTLGGETQYF,NA,TRBV5-1,TRBJ2-5,NA
TGTGCCAGCAGTGAATTCAGGGTTGAAGGCGAGCAGTACTTC,CASSEFRVEGEQYF,NA,TRBV25-1,TRBJ2-7,NA
TGTGCCAGCACCCCAGGCCATAGCAATCAGCCCCAGCATTTT,CASTPGHSNQPQHF,NA,TRBV2,TRBJ1-5,NA
TGTGCCAGCAGTCTAGCCTGGGAGACCCAGTACTTC,CASSLAWETQYF,NA,TRBV2,TRBJ2-5,NA
TGTGCCAGCAGCTTGGACAGGGGGATAAACACCATATATTTT,CASSLDRGINTIYF,TRBD1,TRBV7-9,TRBJ1-3,NA
TGTGCCAGCGGGGACAGGGACGCTGGGGCCAACGTCCTGACTTTC,CASGDRDAGANVLTF,TRBD1,TRBV3-1,TRBJ2-6,NA
TGTGCCAGCAGCCAAGGATCCTTCGGGAGTGGGGCCGGGGAGCTGTTTTTT,CASSQGSFGSGAGELFF,NA,TRBV3-1,TRBJ2-2,NA
TGTGCCAGCAGTGAACCTGGACTAGCGTCCAACGAGCAGTACTTC,CASSEPGLASNEQYF,TRBD2,TRBV25-1,TRBJ2-7,NA
TGTGCCAGCTCACAGGACAGGGGCAGGTCTAGGTACACTGAAGCTTTCTTT,CASSQDRGRSRYTEAFF,TRBD1,TRBV18,TRBJ1-1,NA
TGCGCCAGCAGCTTGGGAGACAGACATCAGCCCCAGCATTTT,CASSLGDRHQPQHF,NA,TRBV5-1,TRBJ1-5,NA
TGTGCCTGGAGGGACAGGGGGCGAGCGGGCAATCAGCCCCAGCATTTT,CAWRDRGRAGNQPQHF,TRBD1,TRBV30,TRBJ1-5,NA
TGTGCCAGCAGACACAGAAGGGGCGGGGGTGAAAAACTGTTTTTT,CASRHRRGGGEKLFF,NA,TRBV6-5,TRBJ1-4,once
TGTGCCAGCAGTTACTGGCGGGAAAGCTCCTACAATGAGCAGTTCTTC,CASSYWRESSYNEQFF,NA,TRBV6-6,TRBJ2-1,NA
TGTGCCAGCAGTTACTCAGCACTAGCGGGAGTAGATGAGCAGTTCTTC,CASSYSALAGVDEQFF,TRBD2,TRBV6-5,TRBJ2-1,NA
TGCGCCAGCAGCTCTTCGACCGGGACGGGAGGAGAAAAACTGTTTTTT,CASSSSTGTGGEKLFF,NA,TRBV5-1,TRBJ1-4,NA
TGTGCCAGCAGCTTAGTTGGCGGGAGGGTGAATGAGCAGTTCTTC,CASSLVGGRVNEQFF,TRBD2,TRBV7-8,TRBJ2-1,NA
TGTGCCAGCAGCCAAGCTTCCCCAACAGAGCAGTTCTTC,CASSQASPTEQFF,NA,TRBV3-1,TRBJ2-1,NA
TGCGCCAGCAGCTTGGGGGCCGGGTCCGGCTACACCTTC,CASSLGAGSGYTF,NA,TRBV5-1,TRBJ1-2,NA
TGTGCCAGCAGCAGCTTCTCCGGGGCCAACGTCCTGACTTTC,CASSSFSGANVLTF,NA,TRBV6-1,TRBJ2-6,few
TGTGCCAGCTCGGACGGAGGATATAGTCAGCCCCAGCATTTT,CASSDGGYSQPQHF,NA,TRBV6-2/TRBV6-3,TRBJ1-5,NA
TGTGCCAGCAGTTCCTCCTGGGGGCCTGAGCAGTTCTTC,CASSSSWGPEQFF,NA,TRBV28,TRBJ2-1,once
TGTGCCTCGATAGCCCCGCCCGGGCTGAACACTGAAGCTTTCTTT,CASIAPPGLNTEAFF,NA,TRBV30,TRBJ1-1,NA
TGTGCCAGCAGCCAAGTGAGGGCGTCTGGAAACACCATATACTTT,CASSQVRASGNTIYF,NA,TRBV3-1,TRBJ1-3,NA
TGTGCCAGCAGCCAAGGTTCCGGGACCCACAATGAGCAGTTCTTC,CASSQGSGTHNEQFF,NA,TRBV3-1,TRBJ2-1,NA
TGCAGCGGAAGCCATCCGAACACTGAAGCTTTCTTT,CSGSHPNTEAFF,NA,TRBV29-1,TRBJ1-1,NA
TGTGCCAGCAGTTACGATGGCAGCTACTATGGCTACACCTTC,CASSYDGSYYGYTF,NA,TRBV6-2/TRBV6-3,TRBJ1-2,NA
TGTGCCAGCAGCGTAGTTGTAGGCACAGATACGCAGTATTTT,CASSVVVGTDTQYF,NA,TRBV9,TRBJ2-3,NA
TGTGCCAGCAGCGGCGGACAGGGGGCCGGAGAGACCCAGTACTTC,CASSGGQGAGETQYF,TRBD1,TRBV9,TRBJ2-5,NA
TGTGCCAGCAGCCAAGATCTGGGCAATCAGCCCCAGCATTTT,CASSQDLGNQPQHF,NA,TRBV3-1,TRBJ1-5,NA
TGTGCCAGCAGTAGCGAACAGGGGGCCCTCAACTATGGCTACACCTTC,CASSSEQGALNYGYTF,TRBD1,TRBV7-2,TRBJ1-2,NA
TGTGCCAGCAGCTTAAGCACCCGCGGGACCCAGTACTTC,CASSLSTRGTQYF,NA,TRBV7-3,TRBJ2-5,once